What follows are 25 T cell receptor beta chains derived from one specimen sequenced in a study of blood T cell repertoires in COVID-19. The table came from immunoSEQ multiplex PCR; TCRdb's copy has only in-frame clones and leaves some out. In the table there are 35,000 to 50,000 clones, about 89% of which are singletons. The material sequenced was peripheral blood. These receptors all come from a man aged 70 or older with active COVID-19.

The CDR3 DNA sequence: TGTGCCAGCAGTGAAGCGCGCGGATCTAACTATGGCTACACCTTC. This encodes CASSEARGSNYGYTF. This rearrangement joins TRBV2 to TRBJ1-2; D is unclear. CDR3 length: 15 residues. From germline, CDR1 is SNHLY and CDR2 FYNNEI. V was cut by 0 bases and J by 0 bases, with 8 bases left in between.

The chain is built from TRBV7-8 and TRBJ1-2; maybe TRBD1 (6 bases). The CDR3 covers 13 residues. Germline-derived CDR1 and CDR2 are SGHVS and FQNEAQ. Deletions cut 5 bases from V and 2 bases from J, with 9 bases between. The CDR3 protein is CASSVTGNYGYTF. The CDR3 nucleotides read TGTGCCAGCAGCGTAACAGGGAACTATGGCTACACCTTC. Looking up the rest from reference TRBV7-8 and TRBJ1-2 gives the full variable domain: GAGVSQSPRYKVAKRGQDVALRCDPISGHVSLFWYQQALGQGPEFLTYFQNEAQLDKSGLPSDRFFAERPEGSVSTLKIQRTQQEDSAVYLCASSVTGNYGYTFGSGTRLTVV.

The chain combines TRBV7-9 with TRBJ1-1; D perhaps matches TRBD1 (6 bases). Germline-derived CDR1 and CDR2 are SEHNR and FQNEAQ (reference sequence). V was cut by 5 bases and J by 0 bases, with 16 bases left in between. The CDR3 sequence is 16 residues long. The CDR3 DNA reads TGTGCCAGCAGCAACCACAGGGTTATCATGAACACTGAAGCTTTCTTT. As protein: CASSNHRVIMNTEAFF.

The genes are TRBV18 and TRBJ1-1; D gene uncertain. Per the germline V gene, CDR1 is KGHSH and CDR2 is LQKENI. The CDR3 runs 12 residues. Between the trimmed V and J ends, which lost 3 bases and 0 bases, there was a span of 2 bases. The CDR3 DNA reads as TGTGCCAGCTCACCCTTGAACACTGAAGCTTTCTTT. Encoded protein: CASSPLNTEAFF.

The CDR3 DNA sequence: TGTGCCAGCAGCTTAGTGTCTAGCGGGGAACGAAACAATGAGCAGTTCTTC. Protein product: CASSLVSSGERNNEQFF. The chain carries TRBV11-2 and TRBJ2-1; 9 bases are shared with TRBD2. After removal of 1 base from V and 5 bases from J, the junction contained 9 bases not matched to a gene. This CDR3 is built from 17 residues. Germline CDR1 reads SGHAT; CDR2 reads FQNNGV.

The V and J genes are TRBV19 and TRBJ2-5; D is possibly TRBD2 (6 bases). The CDR3 has 15 amino acids. V lost 3 bases and J 1 base, leaving 12 bases between the germline ends. Germline CDR1 reads LNHDA; CDR2 reads SQIVND (reference sequence). In DNA form, the CDR3 reads TGTGCCAGTAGTATTAGGTTCGGGGGCCAAGAGACCCAGTACTTC. This codes for CASSIRFGGQETQYF.

This clone appeared a single time. The chain is built from TRBV7-2 and TRBJ1-2; TRBD1 might be the D (6 bases). V was clipped by 5 bases and J by 2 bases, with 21 bases between them. The CDR3 covers 17 residues. The germline V gene has CDR1 SGHTA and CDR2 FQGNSA. Written as DNA, the CDR3 is TGTGCCAGCAGCCCCCCCAACAGGGAATTGTTGAACTATGGCTACACCTTC. Amino acid sequence: CASSPPNRELLNYGYTF.

V usage is TRBV9 and J usage is TRBJ2-2; 9 nucleotides line up with TRBD1. Germline assignment: CDR1 SGDLS and CDR2 YYNGEE. The CDR3 contains 16 residues. V dropped 1 base and J dropped 6; count of bases not matched to a gene: 7. The CDR3 nucleotides read TGTGCCAGCAGCGTATCGGGACAGGGTGCGCCCGGGGAGCTGTTTTTT. As protein: CASSVSGQGAPGELFF.

The chain is built from TRBV7-2 and TRBJ2-7; TRBD1 aligns across 10 bases. The V gene's germline CDR1 is SGHTA and CDR2 FQGNSA. The V segment lost 6 bases and the J segment 5 bases; nucleotides outside the gene matches: 13. The CDR3 runs 16 residues. The CDR3 sequence is CASSRRATGGRHEQYF. CDR3 nucleotide sequence: TGTGCCAGCAGTCGTAGGGCGACAGGGGGCCGCCACGAGCAGTACTTC.

The rearrangement uses TRBV7-8 and TRBJ2-2; 8 bases fit TRBD1. The junction had 7 bases not matched to a gene; V was cut back by 4 bases and J by 3 bases. The V gene's germline CDR1 is SGHVS and CDR2 FQNEAQ. The CDR3 is 16 amino acids. CDR3 bases: TGTGCCAGCAGCTCTCAAGGACAGGGCTACACCGGGGAGCTGTTTTTT. This codes for CASSSQGQGYTGELFF.

The chain uses TRBV28 and TRBJ2-2, with a tentative D call TRBD2 (6 bases). Germline V lookup: CDR1 MDHEN, CDR2 SYDVKM. CDR3 size: 13 residues. Trimming removed 2 bases at V and 6 bases at J, with 7 bases between. DNA of the CDR3: TGTGCCAGCAGTTTAGGAGGGTCCGGGGAGCTGTTTTTT. This sequence encodes CASSLGGSGELFF.

This chain connects TRBV7-6 to TRBJ1-4, with 10 nucleotides matching TRBD1. After removal of 5 bases from V and 2 bases from J, the junction contained 8 bases not matched to a gene. Germline CDR1 reads SGHVS; CDR2 reads FNYEAQ. The CDR3 totals 17 residues. CDR3: CASSIRDRGVTNEKLFF. The CDR3 bases are TGTGCCAGCAGCATCCGGGACAGGGGTGTCACTAATGAAAAACTGTTTTTT.

The chain carries TRBV7-9 and TRBJ2-7, with D perhaps matching TRBD2 (5 bases). Germline V lookup: CDR1 SEHNR, CDR2 FQNEAQ (reference sequence). The CDR3 spans 14 residues. V was cut by 5 bases and J by 5 bases, with 16 bases left in between. In DNA form, the CDR3 reads TGTGCCAGCAGCCCTACCGACGGGGTAGACGAGCAGTACTTC. Translating it yields CASSPTDGVDEQYF.

The CDR3 DNA sequence: TGTGCCAGCAGCCTCATCACAGGGGGGACATTAAATTCACCCCTCCACTTT. Its protein is CASSLITGGTLNSPLHF. V is TRBV5-5 and J is TRBJ1-6; TRBD1 agrees at 8 bases. The germline CDR1 and CDR2 sequences are SGHKS and YYEKEE (reference sequence). The CDR3 sequence is 17 residues long. V lost 4 bases and J lost 7; bases outside the gene matches: 13.

This rearrangement joins TRBV5-1 to TRBJ1-4, with D possibly TRBD1 on 5 matching bases. Germline V CDR1 and CDR2: SGHRS, YFSETQ. CDR3 length: 16 amino acids. Trimming removed 4 bases from V and 4 bases from J, with 17 bases in between. The CDR3 is CASSRGDVYINEKLFF. The CDR3 DNA reads as TGCGCCAGCAGCCGCGGGGACGTCTACATTAATGAAAAACTGTTTTTT.

The V call is TRBV5-6, the J call TRBJ2-5; D perhaps matches TRBD1 (6 bases). The V gene lost 4 bases and the J gene lost 5 bases, with 15 bases spanning the gap. The CDR3 runs to 14 residues. Germline V CDR1 and CDR2: SGHDT, YYEEEE. CDR3 protein: CASSKGNRVETQYF. CDR3 sequence (DNA): TGTGCCAGCAGCAAAGGTAACAGGGTTGAGACCCAGTACTTC.

In its sample, this clone was seen once. V and J are TRBV6-6 and TRBJ1-3; 7 bases are a match to TRBD1. The CDR3 has 16 residues. V trimming: 5 bases; J trimming: 2 bases; junction bases outside the gene matches: 9. The germline gives CDR1 MNHNY, CDR2 SVGAGI (reference sequence). The CDR3 DNA sequence: TGTGCCAGCAGTCCACCGACCGGGACAGCTGGAAACACCATATATTTT. Translating it yields CASSPPTGTAGNTIYF.

This rearrangement joins TRBV12-5 to TRBJ2-3, with 12 bases aligning to TRBD2. Per the germline V gene, CDR1 is LGHNT and CDR2 is FRNRAP. Trimming took 1 base from V and 1 from J; bases not matched to a gene: 0. This CDR3 has 16 amino acids. CDR3: CASGLGLAGGTDTQYF. DNA of the CDR3: TGTGCTAGTGGTTTGGGACTAGCGGGGGGCACAGATACGCAGTATTTT. Together with reference TRBV12-5 and TRBJ2-3, the CDR3 gives the full variable domain: DARVTQTPRHKVTEMGQEVTMRCQPILGHNTVFWYRQTMMQGLELLAYFRNRAPLDDSGMPKDRFSAEMPDATLATLKIQPSEPRDSAVYFCASGLGLAGGTDTQYFGPGTRLTVL.

The chain uses TRBV4-1 and TRBJ1-2; 9 bases are shared with TRBD1. The CDR3 has 13 residues. Trimming at V came to 0 bases and at J to 7 bases, leaving 0 bases not matched to a gene. Germline V gene sequence: CDR1 MGHRA, CDR2 YSYEKL. The CDR3 reads CASSQEDRGGYTF. CDR3 DNA sequence: TGCGCCAGCAGCCAAGAGGACAGGGGTGGCTACACCTTC.

The chain is built from TRBV10-1 and TRBJ2-1; the match to TRBD2 covers 7 bases. The germline gives CDR1 WNHNN, CDR2 SYGVQD (reference sequence). V lost 3 bases, J lost 4 bases, and 12 bases stayed unmatched. This CDR3 is built from 17 residues. CDR3: CASSEDGGTGGYNEQFF. In DNA form, the CDR3 reads TGCGCCAGCAGTGAAGACGGCGGCACGGGGGGATACAATGAGCAGTTCTTC.

The V call is TRBV7-9, the J call TRBJ1-2; 9 bases align to TRBD1. The trim removed 3 bases at V and 3 bases at J, leaving 5 bases unmatched. CDR1 is SEHNR, CDR2 FQNEAQ, per germline (reference sequence). The CDR3 is made up of 15 amino acids. This chain's CDR3 is CASSLWTGEDYGYTF. CDR3 sequence (DNA): TGTGCCAGCAGCTTGTGGACAGGGGAGGACTATGGCTACACCTTC.

The chain has TRBV18 and TRBJ2-2, with 10 bases identical to TRBD1. The CDR3 spans 17 residues. V lost 0 bases and J lost 6; bases outside the gene matches: 7. Germline CDR1 reads KGHSH; CDR2 reads LQKENI. DNA for the CDR3: TGTGCCAGCTCACCACCCACCGGGACAGGGGTATCCGGGGAGCTGTTTTTT. Translating it yields CASSPPTGTGVSGELFF.

This clone was picked up one time. In DNA form, the CDR3 reads TGCGCCAGCAGCTTGGAGGTTTACAGGGAAGATGGCTACACCTTC. This gives the protein CASSLEVYREDGYTF. This chain connects TRBV5-1 to TRBJ1-2; TRBD1 is a possible D gene (6 bases). Per the germline V gene, CDR1 is SGHRS and CDR2 is YFSETQ. The V end was cut by 0 bases, the J end by 6 bases, with 15 bases between. The CDR3 covers 15 residues. The complete variable domain, with remaining parts taken from reference TRBV5-1 and TRBJ1-2, reads KAGVTQTPRYLIKTRGQQVTLSCSPISGHRSVSWYQQTPGQGLQFLFEYFSETQRNKGNFPGRFSGRQFSNSRSEMNVSTLELGDSALYLCASSLEVYREDGYTFGSGTRLTVV.

The chain joins TRBV9 to TRBJ1-3; 10 positions agree with TRBD1. The CDR3 length is 15 residues. The V and J ends lost 4 bases and 8 bases, in that order; junction bases with no gene match: 9. Germline values: CDR1 SGDLS, CDR2 YYNGEE. CDR3 coding DNA: TGTGCCAGCAGCTCCGAGCGGGACAGGGGAGACACCATATATTTT. It specifies CASSSERDRGDTIYF.

This rearrangement joins TRBV9 to TRBJ2-1; TRBD2 matches at 11 bases. The CDR3 sequence is 15 residues long. Germline CDR1 and CDR2: SGDLS and YYNGEE. The junction had 5 bases not matched to a gene; V was cut back by 0 bases and J by 9 bases. Written as DNA, the CDR3 is TGTGCCAGCAGCGTAGAACTAGCGGGGGAGAGTGAGCAGTTCTTC. As protein: CASSVELAGESEQFF.